A selection of T cell receptor beta chains follows, all from one sample in a study of shared clonotypes between healthy human individuals. Generated by immunoSEQ multiplex PCR, the TCRdb table keeps only in-frame clones and is missing some. This sample has fewer than 1 million clones, with roughly 96% found just once. The specimen was naive CD8+ T cells sorted from blood. Receptor source: a man aged 25 to 40 in good health. Each CDR3 is given with its conserved first and last residue. Each record gives: V gene, clone size, D gene, J gene, CDR3 DNA, CDR3 protein. A D gene is named only where the DNA matches it firmly. Clone size is not always given. Where it is, it says once, few, many or a class for expanded clones.

TRBV9	-	TRBD1	TRBJ2-7	TGTGCCAGCAGCTCGGAGACAGGGGTTGGCGAGCAGTACTTC	CASSSETGVGEQYF
TRBV9	-	TRBD2	TRBJ2-7	TGTGCCAGCAGCAAGCTAGCGGGAGGGCTGTACGAGCAGTACTTC	CASSKLAGGLYEQYF
TRBV7-7	-	-	TRBJ2-5	TGTGCCAGCAGCTCCTCCCCTGGGACGCGGGAGACCCAGTACTTC	CASSSSPGTRETQYF
TRBV29-1	once	-	TRBJ2-7	TGCAGCGCCGGCAAGCTGAATTCCTACGAGCAGTACTTC	CSAGKLNSYEQYF
TRBV6-5	-	-	TRBJ2-7	TGTGCCAGCAGTTACTCTGGCACCTCCTACGAGCAGTACTTC	CASSYSGTSYEQYF
TRBV5-1	-	TRBD1	TRBJ2-7	TGCGCCAGCAGTACCGGGACAGGGGTTCGCGAGCAGTACTTC	CASSTGTGVREQYF
TRBV27	-	-	TRBJ2-1	TGTGCCAGCAGTTTCGGGGGGCGGGAGCAGTTCTTC	CASSFGGREQFF
TRBV7-3	-	TRBD1	TRBJ2-3	TGTGCCAGCAGCTTAACTGGACAGGGAGGAGCAGATACGCAGTATTTT	CASSLTGQGGADTQYF
TRBV30	-	-	TRBJ1-1	TGTGCCTGGAGTGTTAGGGGGGGATTGAATGAAGCTTTCTTT	CAWSVRGGLNEAFF
TRBV7-9	-	-	TRBJ2-1	TGTGCCAGCAGCCCACCTCCAGGGATCTCTACTTACAATGAGCAGTTCTTC	CASSPPPGISTYNEQFF